A single sample gave rise to the 11 T cell receptor beta chains below, sequenced in a study of pediatric ulcerative colitis. TCRdb's table, derived via immunoSEQ multiplex PCR, lists solely in-frame clones and lacks some. The sample carries roughly 14,000 clones, 70% to 90% recorded once. Sequenced material: blood. The receptors derive from a boy aged 5-17 years with moderate ulcerative colitis.

The genes are TRBV11-2 and TRBJ1-3, with D unresolved. The V end was cut by 1 base, the J end by 2 bases, with 6 bases between. The length of the CDR3 is 14 residues. In germline, CDR1 is SGHAT, CDR2 FQNNGV. In nucleotides, the CDR3 is TGTGCCAGCAGCTTAGGGGGTCCTGGAAACACCATATATTTT. This translates into CASSLGGPGNTIYF.

The chain joins TRBV4-3 to TRBJ2-1, with 11 bases lining up with TRBD1. The CDR3 length is 14 residues. Germline V gene lookup returns CDR1 LGHNA and CDR2 YSLEER. J lost 9 bases, V lost 4 bases, and 5 bases had no gene match. CDR3 protein: CASSPWTGGGEQFF. The DNA for the CDR3 is TGCGCCAGCAGCCCCTGGACAGGGGGCGGTGAGCAGTTCTTC.

J is TRBJ2-2 and V is TRBV21-1; TRBD1, as called in the table, went unchecked against the DNA. TRBV21-1 is classified as a pseudogene. The CDR3 is made up of 17 amino acids. The CDR3 here is CASSKALTGEDTGELFF. CDR3 nucleotides: TGTGCCAGCAGCAAAGCGCTCACAGGGGAGGACACCGGGGAGCTGTTTTTT.

V usage is TRBV28 and J usage is TRBJ1-1; 8 nucleotides align to TRBD1. Germline-derived CDR1 and CDR2 are MDHEN and SYDVKM. V shed 2 bases and J 1 base; nucleotides not matched to a gene: 12. The CDR3 length is 18 residues. CDR3 nucleotides: TGTGCCAGCAGTTTAATCCCGCTCAGGGGGCAGTGGAACACTGAAGCTTTCTTT. It encodes CASSLIPLRGQWNTEAFF. Using reference TRBV28 and TRBJ1-1 for the parts outside the CDR3, the full variable domain is DVKVTQSSRYLVKRTGEKVFLECVQDMDHENMFWYRQDPGLGLRLIYFSYDVKMKEKGDIPEGYSVSREKKERFSLILESASTNQTSMYLCASSLIPLRGQWNTEAFFGQGTRLTVV.

This chain joins TRBV5-4 and TRBJ2-3, with 7 bases that match TRBD2. V was pared by 4 bases and J by 10 bases, with 9 bases of the junction left unmatched. Germline V gene lookup returns CDR1 SGHNT and CDR2 YYREEE (reference sequence). The CDR3 is 13 residues long. CDR3 residues: CASSHRTRSAQYF. For the CDR3, the DNA is TGTGCCAGCAGCCACCGGACTAGATCGGCGCAGTATTTT.

This chain joins TRBV4-1 and TRBJ1-5, with 9 bases matching TRBD1. After removal of 2 bases from V and 7 bases from J, the junction contained 9 bases not matched to a gene. Germline CDR1 reads MGHRA; CDR2 reads YSYEKL. The CDR3 extends over 16 amino acids. The chain's CDR3 is CASSQHPGQGNQPQHF. The CDR3 DNA sequence: TGCGCCAGCAGCCAACATCCGGGACAGGGTAACCAGCCCCAGCATTTT.

This clone was recorded a few times. J is TRBJ1-2 and V is TRBV28; D possibly corresponds to TRBD1 (6 bases). There are 15 residues in the CDR3. Germline V gives CDR1 MDHEN, CDR2 SYDVKM. The V gene lost 5 bases and the J gene lost 2 bases, with 15 bases spanning the gap. CDR3 sequence: CASSLAGGQNYGYTF. The DNA for the CDR3 is TGTGCCAGCAGTCTGGCAGGTGGACAGAACTATGGCTACACCTTC.

The chain couples TRBV5-4 to TRBJ2-1; 11 nucleotides line up with TRBD2. Losses at the gene ends were 4 bases for V and 3 bases for J; bases not matched to a gene: 3. Germline CDR1 reads SGHNT; CDR2 reads YYREEE (reference sequence). This CDR3 has 15 residues. CDR3 nucleotide sequence: TGTGCCAGCAGCATGGGACTAGCGGTCTACAATGAGCAGTTCTTC. Protein product: CASSMGLAVYNEQFF.

The gene calls are TRBV10-3 and TRBJ1-2; 8 positions agree with TRBD1. CDR3 size: 14 residues. Germline V gene lookup returns CDR1 ENHRY and CDR2 SYGVKD. V was pared by 4 bases and J by 6 bases, with 7 bases of the junction left unmatched. The CDR3 bases are TGTGCCATCAGTGGAGACAGGGGAGTAGATGGCTACACCTTC. Amino acid sequence: CAISGDRGVDGYTF.

The chain carries TRBV5-4 and TRBJ2-7; 9 bases map to TRBD1. The germline CDR1 and CDR2 sequences are SGHNT and YYREEE (reference sequence). The CDR3 is 14 amino acids. V was clipped by 5 bases and J by 3 bases; unmatched bases: 6. CDR3 in amino acids: CASRSGQGSYEQYF. CDR3 DNA: TGTGCCAGCAGGTCCGGACAGGGGAGCTACGAGCAGTACTTC.

This chain connects TRBV28 to TRBJ1-5; no reliable D call. The CDR3 sequence is 16 residues long. Trimming took 1 base from V and 0 from J, leaving 10 bases between them. The germline gives CDR1 MDHEN, CDR2 SYDVKM. CDR3 loop: CASSLSVQLSNQPQHF. DNA for the CDR3: TGTGCCAGCAGTTTATCGGTACAACTTAGCAATCAGCCCCAGCATTTT.